The 12 T cell receptor beta chains in this list originate from one sample, sequenced in a study of vaccination effects on CD4 cells after COVID-19. No antigens are known for them. Data came from immunoSEQ multiplex PCR; TCRdb stores just in-frame clones and leaves some out. This repertoire shows around 71,000 clones, roughly 70% found once; its top ten account for roughly 4%. Using viral peptide pools, the ViraFEST assay grew out antigen-specific CD4+ T cells prior to sequencing. It was after roughly 11 days of culture that CD4+ T cells were isolated. People in the vaccine group had not been infected with SARS-CoV-2 before, and their nucleocapsid antibodies were negative. Here the sequenced sample was CD4+ T cells from PBMCs cultured with HCoV-OC43 spike peptides, taken before COVID-19 vaccination. Described subset: HCoV-OC43 spike overlapping peptide pool stimulation. The receptors were gathered from a human donor who received a COVID-19 vaccine.

This rearrangement joins TRBV18 to TRBJ2-2, with D hard to call. This CDR3 has 14 residues. The ends were cut back, 2 bases at V and 0 bases at J, with 4 bases in the middle. CDR1 is KGHSH and CDR2 is LQKENI in the germline V gene. The CDR3 here is CASSPTANTGELFF. Here the CDR3 DNA reads TGTGCCAGCTCACCAACAGCGAACACCGGGGAGCTGTTTTTT.

The rearrangement links TRBV18 to TRBJ2-7, with TRBD1 matching over 10 bases. The ends lost 2 bases at V and 5 bases at J; junction bases unmatched: 0. The CDR3 is made up of 13 amino acids. Per the germline V gene, CDR1 is KGHSH and CDR2 is LQKENI. The CDR3 bases are TGTGCCAGCTCACCAGGGACAGGGGACGAGCAGTACGTC. The encoded protein is CASSPGTGDEQYV.

The rearrangement joins TRBV6-1 to TRBJ2-5; 8 positions match TRBD1. The CDR3 runs to 15 residues. Germline V lookup: CDR1 MNHNS, CDR2 SASEGT. V lost 3 bases, J lost 3 bases, and 6 bases stayed unmatched. The CDR3 sequence: CASSDPGQGKETQYF. In DNA form, the CDR3 reads TGTGCCAGCAGTGATCCTGGACAGGGCAAAGAGACCCAGTACTTC.

This chain uses TRBV5-1 with TRBJ1-5, with D unresolved. The V gene lost 0 bases and the J gene lost 5 bases, with 12 bases spanning the gap. Per germline, CDR1 SGHRS and CDR2 YFSETQ. The CDR3 has 15 amino acids. The CDR3 DNA is TGCGCCAGCAGCTTGGGAATCTCTGGCGATCAGCCCCAGCATTTT. Its translation is CASSLGISGDQPQHF.

This clone has a handful of counts. The rearrangement joins TRBV2 to TRBJ2-1; 7 bases are shared with TRBD2. The ends lost 7 bases at V and 0 bases at J; junction bases unmatched: 6. This CDR3 has 15 amino acids. Germline CDR1 reads SNHLY; CDR2 reads FYNNEI. CDR3 bases: TGTGCCAGCACCGCTCCTAGCGGCTCCTACAATGAGCAGTTCTTC. Protein: CASTAPSGSYNEQFF.

This clone was recorded a few times. The CDR3 DNA follows: TGTGCCAGCAGCGGACCAGGGGATGGCTACACCTTC. Residues: CASSGPGDGYTF. The chain joins TRBV12-3 or TRBV12-4 to TRBJ1-2, with D tentatively TRBD1 (6 bases). V was pared by 6 bases and J by 6 bases, with 11 bases between. The CDR3 has 12 amino acids.

J is TRBJ1-1 and V is TRBV5-1; no definite D call. This CDR3 spans 16 amino acids. Germline V gene lookup returns CDR1 SGHRS and CDR2 YFSETQ. Trimming removed 4 bases at V and 0 bases at J, with 16 bases between. The CDR3 nucleotides read TGCGCCAGCAGCCCGCTCCAGGCCGCAATGAACACTGAAGCTTTCTTT. Protein product: CASSPLQAAMNTEAFF.

The chain employs TRBV6-1 and TRBJ2-7; possible D gene TRBD2, 7 bases. Germline values: CDR1 MNHNS, CDR2 SASEGT. The CDR3 length is 15 residues. Between the trimmed V and J ends, which lost 2 bases and 0 bases, there was a span of 11 bases. CDR3 nucleotides: TGTGCCAGCAGTGAAAGGGGGGGCAGCTCCTACGAGCAGTACGTC. Its translation is CASSERGGSSYEQYV.

The table lists this clone with a few counts. This chain joins TRBV11-2 and TRBJ2-2; no clear D. Trimming stripped 2 bases from V and 1 base from J, with 5 bases between. Germline CDR1 is SGHAT and CDR2 is FQNNGV. The CDR3 runs 14 residues. The chain's CDR3 is CASSLRQNTGELFF. The CDR3 DNA sequence: TGTGCCAGCAGCTTACGACAGAACACCGGGGAGCTGTTTTTT.

In this sample, this clone turned up a few times. The chain joins TRBV4-1 to TRBJ1-3, with D possibly matching TRBD1 (5 bases). Germline CDR1 MGHRA, CDR2 YSYEKL. Trimming pared 4 bases from V and 3 bases from J, leaving 16 bases between. This CDR3 comprises 16 residues. This CDR3 is CASSRTGTSNGNTIYF. DNA of the CDR3: TGCGCCAGCAGCCGCACCGGGACGAGCAATGGAAACACCATATATTTT.

J is TRBJ2-2 and V is TRBV30, with 7 bases lining up with TRBD1. Germline V lookup: CDR1 GTSNPN, CDR2 SVGIG (reference sequence). The CDR3 covers 15 residues. V was pared by 0 bases and J by 6 bases, with 7 bases of the junction left unmatched. The CDR3 reads CAWSVKGARSGELFF. CDR3 coding DNA: TGTGCCTGGAGTGTAAAGGGGGCCCGCTCCGGGGAGCTGTTTTTT.

J is TRBJ1-1 and V is TRBV7-8; no clear D gene. V was cut by 6 bases and J by 2 bases, with 10 bases left in between. Looked up from germline, CDR1 is SGHVS and CDR2 is FQNEAQ. CDR3 length: 13 residues. The CDR3 nucleotides are TGTGCCAGCAGTTGGACCGGTAACACTGAAGCTTTCTTT. Translation: CASSWTGNTEAFF.